The 11 T cell receptor beta chains listed next were all sequenced from one sample in a study of beta chain features in type 1 diabetes. Expressed TCRB transcripts got sequenced, as all isolated RNA was reverse transcribed. Profiled with immunoSEQ multiplex PCR; TCRdb holds only in-frame clones, not every one. Of around 150,000 clones listed, approximately 10% were seen once; the top ten hold roughly 0.45%. These receptors have no identified antigens. Broader study findings: TCRB CDR3s from Type 1 diabetes patients were moderately but significantly shorter in all four CD4+ subsets.

Material for sequencing was central memory CD4+ T cells from blood. The receptors were sampled from a man under 40 with type 1 diabetes.

This chain uses TRBV5-1 with TRBJ2-3, with TRBD2 as a possible D gene (5 bases). Trimming removed 6 bases from V and 0 bases from J, with 8 bases in between. Germline CDR1 and CDR2: SGHRS and YFSETQ. This CDR3 has 13 amino acids. The CDR3 spells CASKAVSTDTQYF. The CDR3 DNA sequence: TGCGCCAGCAAAGCGGTGAGCACAGATACGCAGTATTTT.

The rearrangement links TRBV19 to TRBJ2-2; D is ambiguous. CDR1 is LNHDA, CDR2 SQIVND, per germline (reference sequence). CDR3 length equals 14 residues. The V end lost 8 bases, the J end lost 3 bases, and 13 bases lay between the germline ends. The CDR3 loop is CASSLRRDTGELFF. The CDR3 nucleotides are TGTGCCAGTTCCTTACGACGGGACACCGGGGAGCTGTTTTTT.

Only a few counts were recorded for this clone. The chain is built from TRBV7-3 and TRBJ2-1; 8 bases are shared with TRBD1. CDR1 and CDR2 from the germline V gene are SGHTA and FQGTGA. This CDR3 region has 15 residues. J lost 8 bases, V lost 4 bases, and 10 bases had no gene match. The CDR3 sequence is CASSSTGAPMYEQFF. CDR3 DNA sequence: TGTGCCAGCAGCTCGACAGGGGCCCCGATGTATGAGCAGTTCTTC.

The chain combines TRBV5-6 with TRBJ2-7, with 11 bases matching TRBD2. Germline V gives CDR1 SGHDT, CDR2 YYEEEE. The J segment lost 4 bases and the V segment lost 9 bases, leaving 12 bases of the junction unmatched. CDR3 length: 15 residues. The CDR3 nucleotides are TGTGCCACCTCATCTCTAGCGGGAGGACGGTACGAGCAGTACTTC. Amino acids: CATSSLAGGRYEQYF.

This clone was counted a single time. V is TRBV21-1 and J is TRBJ2-7; whether TRBD1, the table's D call, matches the DNA was not checked. TRBV21-1 is classified as a pseudogene. The CDR3 is 14 amino acids. The CDR3 protein is CASSKGGRVDEQYF. In nucleotides, the CDR3 is TGTGCCAGCAGCAAAGGGGGCAGGGTGGACGAGCAGTACTTC.

This chain uses TRBV5-1 with TRBJ1-5; D not resolved. The germline gives CDR1 SGHRS, CDR2 YFSETQ. There are 13 residues in the CDR3. V lost 1 base to trimming and J lost 1 base, with 3 bases between them. CDR3 DNA: TGCGCCAGCAGCTTGCTGAGCAATCAGCCCCAGCATTTT. Translating it yields CASSLLSNQPQHF.

This clone has a handful of counts. The CDR3, as DNA: TGTGCCAGCAGTTCGTGGAGCGGGAGTGCTTACGAGCAGTACTTC. Translating it yields CASSSWSGSAYEQYF. J is TRBJ2-7 and V is TRBV6-5; 8 positions match TRBD2. This CDR3 contains 15 residues. Germline-derived CDR1 and CDR2 are MNHEY and SVGAGI. The V and J ends lost 4 bases and 4 bases, in that order; junction bases with no gene match: 9.

This clone was counted many times. The chain is built from TRBV7-9 and TRBJ1-2; unclear D gene. Trimming shortened V by 2 bases and J by 8 bases, and 12 bases separated the two germline ends. There are 13 residues in the CDR3. The V gene's germline CDR1 is SEHNR and CDR2 FQNEAQ (reference sequence). CDR3 bases: TGTGCCAGCAGCTTATCAACGGGATCGGGCTACACCTTC. Protein sequence: CASSLSTGSGYTF.

There are a few counts of this clone. The genes are TRBV9 and TRBJ2-5; 7 nucleotides agree with TRBD2. The length of the CDR3 is 15 residues. V shed 4 bases and J 5 bases; nucleotides not matched to a gene: 11. Germline CDR1 is SGDLS and CDR2 is YYNGEE. The CDR3 loop reads CASSPSGTSVETQYF. CDR3 nucleotide sequence: TGTGCCAGCAGCCCGAGCGGGACGAGTGTCGAGACCCAGTACTTC.

The chain uses TRBV28 and TRBJ2-5, with 7 bases identical to TRBD1. The V segment lost 8 bases and the J segment 2 bases; nucleotides outside the gene matches: 8. The CDR3 sequence is 14 residues long. The V gene's germline CDR1 is MDHEN and CDR2 SYDVKM. The CDR3 loop reads CASRLMGQQETQYF. DNA for the CDR3: TGTGCCAGCCGATTAATGGGACAGCAAGAGACCCAGTACTTC.

This clone has just a few counts. This chain uses TRBV27 with TRBJ1-1; 9 bases map to TRBD1. The CDR3 length is 14 residues. Trimming removed 4 bases from V and 4 bases from J; junction bases left unmatched: 4. In germline, CDR1 is MNHEY, CDR2 SMNVEV (reference sequence). CDR3 loop: CASSSRGQGTEAFF. The CDR3 DNA is TGTGCCAGCAGTTCTCGGGGACAGGGCACTGAAGCTTTCTTT.